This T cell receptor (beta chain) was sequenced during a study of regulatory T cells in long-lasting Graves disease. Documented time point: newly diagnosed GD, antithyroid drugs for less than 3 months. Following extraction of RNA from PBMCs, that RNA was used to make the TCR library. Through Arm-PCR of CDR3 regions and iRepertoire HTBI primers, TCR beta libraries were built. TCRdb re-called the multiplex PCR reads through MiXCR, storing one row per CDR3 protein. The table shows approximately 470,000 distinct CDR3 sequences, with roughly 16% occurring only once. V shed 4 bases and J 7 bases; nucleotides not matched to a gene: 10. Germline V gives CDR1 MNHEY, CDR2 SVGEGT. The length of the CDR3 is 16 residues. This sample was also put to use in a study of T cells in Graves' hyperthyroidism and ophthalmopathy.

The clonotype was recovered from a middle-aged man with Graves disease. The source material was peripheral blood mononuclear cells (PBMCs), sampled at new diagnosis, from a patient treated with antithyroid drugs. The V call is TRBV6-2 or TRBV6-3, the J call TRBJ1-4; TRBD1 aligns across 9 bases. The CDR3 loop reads CASSLTQGAYGEKLFF. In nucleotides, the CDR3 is TGTGCCAGCAGTTTAACACAGGGGGCGTACGGTGAAAAACTGTTTTTT.